The 4 T cell receptor beta chains presented below share a single source sample, sequenced in a study of blood T cell repertoires in COVID-19. Sequencing used immunoSEQ multiplex PCR; TCRdb keeps in-frame clones, though not all of them. In the table there are about 210,000 clones, 92% of which are singletons. Material: peripheral blood. All receptors come from a man aged 30-40 years with acute or convalescent COVID-19.

There are a few counts of this clone. The chain is built from TRBV24-1 and TRBJ2-5; TRBD1 might be the D (6 bases). Looked up from germline, CDR1 is KGHDR and CDR2 is SFDVKD. This CDR3 is built from 16 residues. Trimming cost V 3 bases and J 5 bases, with 18 bases left between them. The CDR3 loop reads CATSDAVGDTQETQYF. CDR3 bases: TGTGCCACCAGTGATGCCGTTGGGGACACCCAGGAGACCCAGTACTTC.

This clone has at least ten counts. The J gene is TRBJ2-7, the V gene TRBV5-8; 8 bases fit TRBD1. Germline-derived CDR1 and CDR2 are SGHTS and YDEGEE. J gave up 4 bases and V 0 bases, and 9 bases lay outside the gene matches. The CDR3 is 16 residues long. CDR3 bases: TGTGCCAGCAGCTTGGACACGACAGGGGCGAGATACGAGCAGTACTTC. Protein sequence: CASSLDTTGARYEQYF.

The chain has TRBV7-3 and TRBJ2-7; D is unclear. The V gene lost 5 bases and the J gene lost 7 bases, with 15 bases spanning the gap. The germline V gene encodes CDR1 SGHTA and CDR2 FQGTGA. The CDR3 runs to 13 residues. CDR3 loop: CASSPDWLMEQYF. The CDR3 nucleotides read TGTGCCAGCAGCCCTGACTGGTTGATGGAGCAGTACTTC. Full variable domain (remainder filled in from reference TRBV7-3 and TRBJ2-7): GAGVSQTPSNKVTEKGKYVELRCDPISGHTALYWYRQSLGQGPEFLIYFQGTGAADDSGLPNDRFFAVRPEGSVSTLKIQRTERGDSAVYLCASSPDWLMEQYFGPGTRLTVT.

The V call is TRBV7-8, the J call TRBJ2-2, with D possibly matching TRBD2 (6 bases). Trimming shortened V by 3 bases and J by 7 bases, and 15 bases separated the two germline ends. This CDR3 has 15 residues. Germline V gene sequence: CDR1 SGHVS, CDR2 FQNEAQ. CDR3 nucleotides: TGTGCCAGCAGCTTGAAAGGGGAGGTGAACGGGGAGCTGTTTTTT. Protein sequence: CASSLKGEVNGELFF. Supplemented by reference TRBV7-8 and TRBJ2-2, the full variable domain reads GAGVSQSPRYKVAKRGQDVALRCDPISGHVSLFWYQQALGQGPEFLTYFQNEAQLDKSGLPSDRFFAERPEGSVSTLKIQRTQQEDSAVYLCASSLKGEVNGELFFGEGSRLTVL.